These 14 T cell receptor beta chains share one sample of origin, sequenced in a study of T cells in women clearing cervical HPV infection. Here immunoSEQ multiplex PCR was the method, and the copy in TCRdb shows in-frame clones only, minus some. The sample table sets out roughly 40,000 clones. The sample taken for sequencing was blood buffy coat. The source of these receptors is a woman between 18 and 69 years old with a cervical HPV16 infection that either progressed to CIN3+ or cleared (not recorded which).

With respect to this clone: Read sequence stops 3 residues before the CDR3 end, and the germline J gene provides the missing end. The sample contains more than one DNA sequence encoding this CDR3. The chain joins TRBV18 to TRBJ2-4; possible D gene TRBD1, 5 bases. CDR3 length equals 16 residues. Trimming took off 6 bases at V and 5 bases at J, with 20 bases between the two ends. The germline CDR1 and CDR2 sequences are KGHSH and LQKENI. CDR3 amino acids: CASSPSPGRVENIQYF. The CDR3 bases that were read are TGTGCCAGCTCCCCATCCCCGGGCAGGGTAGAAAACATT. Variable domain in full (rest from reference TRBV18 and TRBJ2-4): NAGVMQNPRHLVRRRGQEARLRCSPMKGHSHVYWYRQLPEEGLKFMVYLQKENIIDESGMPKERFSAEFPKEGPSILRIQQVVRGDSAAYFCASSPSPGRVENIQYFGAGTRLSVL.

A remark on this clone: Read sequence stops 3 residues before the CDR3 end, and the germline J gene provides the missing end. The chain is built from TRBV6-2 or TRBV6-3 and TRBJ2-7, with a tentative D call TRBD2 (6 bases). The germline CDR1 and CDR2 sequences are MNHEY and SVGEGT. The CDR3 contains 14 residues. Trimming shortened V by 6 bases and J by 6 bases, and 18 bases separated the two germline ends. The CDR3 reads CASSEGLSPSEQYF. The CDR3 bases that were read are TGTGCCAGCAGCGAGGGACTCTCTCCGTCCGAG.

Of note for this clone: With the read ending 3 residues before the CDR3 end, the germline J gene is used to fill in that end. The chain has TRBV18 and TRBJ1-2, with 7 bases matching TRBD1. J gave up 5 bases and V 3 bases, and 3 bases lay outside the gene matches. CDR3 length: 13 residues. Germline V gives CDR1 KGHSH, CDR2 LQKENI. The sequenced CDR3 bases are TGTGCCAGCTCACCCGGGACAGAATATGGC. Protein product: CASSPGTEYG. The complete CDR3 reads CASSPGTEYGYTF.

With respect to this clone: The read ends 3 residues early relative to the CDR3; the germline J gene fills the gap. The chain employs TRBV5-1 and TRBJ2-2; D gene uncertain. Deletions cut 2 bases from V and 2 bases from J, with 7 bases between. The CDR3 is 14 amino acids. The germline V gene encodes CDR1 SGHRS and CDR2 YFSETQ. This CDR3 reads CASSFGTNTGELFF. The DNA read from the CDR3 is TGCGCCAGCAGCTTTGGCACCAACACCGGGGAG.

With respect to this clone: The read ends 3 residues shy of where the CDR3 ends; the end is completed using the germline J gene. The chain uses TRBV14 and TRBJ2-5; 12 nucleotides align to TRBD2. CDR3 length equals 18 residues. Germline V lookup: CDR1 SGHDN, CDR2 FVKESK. The V segment lost 1 base and the J segment 4 bases; nucleotides outside the gene matches: 10. The CDR3 DNA, read in part, is TGTGCCAGCAGCCAAGGAGTTACTAGCGGGAGGAAAGGAGAGACC. The encoded protein is CASSQGVTSGRKGET. The CDR3 in full is CASSQGVTSGRKGETQYF.

On this clone: Sequencing ends 3 residues short of the CDR3 end; the germline J gene provides the rest. V is TRBV11-2 and J is TRBJ2-3, with D tentatively TRBD1 (6 bases). CDR1 is SGHAT and CDR2 is FQNNGV in the germline V gene. Trimming took 4 bases from V and 4 from J, leaving 9 bases between them. The length of the CDR3 is 13 residues. The CDR3 bases that were read are TGTGCCAGCAGCTCGAACAGGGCAGATACG. It is translated as CASSSNRADT. In full, the CDR3 reads CASSSNRADTQYF.

This clone ranks as medium-sized in terms of frequency. From the germline J gene comes the end of the CDR3, since the read stops 3 residues before it. This chain links TRBV6-4 with TRBJ2-3; a possible D gene is TRBD2 (6 bases). The CDR3 spans 14 residues. Trimming cost V 2 bases and J 0 bases, with 6 bases left between them. The germline V gene has CDR1 MRHNA and CDR2 SNTAGT. The DNA read from the CDR3 is TGTGCCAGCAGTGACAGCGGGAGCACAGATACG. Its protein product is CASSDSGSTDT. The whole CDR3 sequence is CASSDSGSTDTQYF.

The DNA read from the CDR3 is TGTGCCAGCAGCCGGGACAGCTATGGC. Protein: CASSRDSYG. From start to end, the CDR3 is CASSRDSYGYTF. The V gene is TRBV7-2, the J gene TRBJ1-2; 7 positions match TRBD1. Read coverage stops 3 residues before the CDR3 terminus; the germline J gene supplies the remainder. V gave up 5 bases and J gave up 4 bases; unmatched junction bases: 1. From germline, CDR1 is SGHTA and CDR2 FQGNSA. The CDR3 has 12 residues.

CDR3 bases read: TGTGCCAGCAGCTTCGTGACAGACTACGAG. It codes for CASSFVTDYE. The CDR3, in full, reads CASSFVTDYEQYF. The chain is built from TRBV5-4 and TRBJ2-7, with TRBD1 as a possible D gene (5 bases). From the germline J gene comes the end of the CDR3, since the read stops 3 residues before it. Per the germline V gene, CDR1 is SGHNT and CDR2 is YYREEE (reference sequence). Trimming shortened V by 2 bases and J by 3 bases, and 9 bases separated the two germline ends. The CDR3 is made up of 13 amino acids.

A word on this clone: The DNA ends 3 residues before the CDR3 does, and the rest of the CDR3 is filled in from the germline J gene. The chain couples TRBV20-1 to TRBJ2-2; weak D call: TRBD1 (5 bases). Germline values: CDR1 DFQATT, CDR2 SNEGSKA (reference sequence). The CDR3 runs 14 residues. V lost 2 bases and J 4 bases, leaving 11 bases between the germline ends. This chain's CDR3 is CSARPPGLTGELFF. The CDR3 DNA, read in part, is TGCAGTGCTAGACCACCAGGGCTCACCGGGGAG.

As regards this clone: The read comes to an end 3 residues before the CDR3 does, leaving the germline J gene to fill in the end. The chain employs TRBV19 and TRBJ2-7; D not resolved. CDR1 and CDR2 (germline): LNHDA, SQIVND (reference sequence). The CDR3 covers 13 residues. Trimming cost V 3 bases and J 3 bases, with 9 bases left between them. This CDR3 reads CASSINVYYEQYF. The sequenced CDR3 bases are TGTGCCAGTAGTATTAATGTTTACTACGAG.

Note on this clone: Read sequence stops 3 residues before the CDR3 end, and the germline J gene provides the missing end. The chain uses TRBV28 and TRBJ2-7, with D tentatively TRBD1 (7 bases). CDR3 length: 15 residues. V lost 2 bases, J lost 1 base, and 12 bases lay in between. Germline assignment: CDR1 MDHEN and CDR2 SYDVKM. The CDR3 here is CASSLGGDRSYEQYF. CDR3 DNA, as far as it was read: TGTGCCAGCAGTTTAGGAGGGGACAGATCCTACGAG.

In regard to this clone: The read ends 3 residues early relative to the CDR3; the germline J gene fills the gap. J is TRBJ1-1 and V is TRBV14, with 7 bases lining up with TRBD1. CDR3 length: 14 amino acids. V was pared by 4 bases and J by 4 bases, with 6 bases of the junction left unmatched. Germline V lookup: CDR1 SGHDN, CDR2 FVKESK. CDR3 loop: CASSPTGVGTEAFF. Incomplete CDR3 DNA: TGTGCCAGCAGCCCAACAGGGGTGGGCACTGAA.

As for this clone: The read ends 3 residues before the CDR3 terminus; that terminus is restored from the germline J gene. The chain couples TRBV5-6 to TRBJ2-3; D possibly uses TRBD1 or TRBD2 (6 bases each). This CDR3 has 15 residues. Germline V gene data show CDR1 as SGHDT and CDR2 as YYEEEE. Trimming shortened V by 2 bases and J by 5 bases, and 15 bases separated the two germline ends. CDR3 DNA, as far as it was read: TGTGCCAGCAGCTTAAACAGGAGGGGGATAGATACG. Translating it yields CASSLNRRGIDT. The full CDR3 sequence reads CASSLNRRGIDTQYF.